The 29 T cell receptor beta chains below were found in one sample sequenced in a study of a mutant IDH1 vaccine in newly diagnosed glioma. Time point of the sample: week 35, safety follow-up. The investigators gave 300 ug of mutant IDH1 20-mer peptide in each vaccine dose, together with topical imiquimod. No antigen has been identified for these receptors. Repertoires were generated with immunoSEQ multiplex PCR, while TCRdb's copy carries only in-frame clones and drops some. This table has about 27,000 clones, approximately 82% appearing once. The specimen comprised PBMCs, sampled from a glioma patient whose treatment included an IDH1 peptide vaccine. The receptors stem from a man younger than 45 with glioma.

This chain links TRBV4-1 with TRBJ2-6; TRBD1 is a possible D gene (6 bases). The V gene's germline CDR1 is MGHRA and CDR2 YSYEKL. This CDR3 is built from 21 residues. V was trimmed by 0 bases and J by 1 base, leaving 22 bases between them. CDR3: CASSQDVPQGRLGSGANVLTF. CDR3 in DNA: TGCGCCAGCAGCCAAGATGTCCCACAGGGCCGTCTGGGGTCTGGGGCCAACGTCCTGACTTTC.

The chain carries TRBV14 and TRBJ2-7, with TRBD2 matching over 10 bases. CDR1 is SGHDN and CDR2 is FVKESK in the germline V gene. CDR3 length equals 13 residues. Trimming removed 9 bases from V and 2 bases from J; junction bases left unmatched: 4. The CDR3 DNA is TGTGCCAGTAGCGGGGGGCCACCCTACGAGCAGTACTTC. Translation: CASSGGPPYEQYF.

The table lists this clone with a count of one. This chain links TRBV6-1 with TRBJ2-1; tentatively, D is TRBD1 (5 bases). CDR3 length equals 15 residues. Germline lookup yields CDR1 MNHNS and CDR2 SASEGT. The V and J ends lost 6 bases and 1 base respectively, with 13 bases between them. CDR3 residues: CASRKSQGSYNEQFF. Written as DNA, the CDR3 is TGTGCCAGCAGAAAATCTCAGGGTTCCTACAATGAGCAGTTCTTC.

This clone was observed a few times. This chain links TRBV7-9 with TRBJ1-6; D uncertain. The CDR3 runs 12 residues. CDR1 is SEHNR and CDR2 is FQNEAQ in the germline V gene (reference sequence). With 1 base removed from V and 10 bases from J, the gap between germline ends came to 5 bases. The CDR3, as DNA: TGTGCCAGCAGCTTAGGCGGGTCACCCCTCCACTTT. This gives the protein CASSLGGSPLHF.

This chain links TRBV5-1 with TRBJ1-4; TRBD1 agrees at 7 bases. Looked up from germline, CDR1 is SGHRS and CDR2 is YFSETQ. V lost 0 bases to trimming and J lost 4 bases; unmatched junction nucleotides: 3. This CDR3 comprises 15 residues. CDR3 residues: CASSLGAGGNEKLFF. CDR3 bases: TGCGCCAGCAGCTTGGGGGCAGGGGGTAATGAAAAACTGTTTTTT.

V usage is TRBV27 and J usage is TRBJ2-2; D unclear. The germline V gene encodes CDR1 MNHEY and CDR2 SMNVEV (reference sequence). With 2 bases removed from V and 7 bases from J, the gap between germline ends came to 11 bases. CDR3 length: 14 amino acids. DNA of the CDR3: TGTGCCAGCAGTTTACTGGGTTTAGACGGGGAGCTGTTTTTT. This encodes CASSLLGLDGELFF.

This chain links TRBV27 with TRBJ1-5; D gene uncertain. CDR3 length equals 13 residues. The V end was cut by 5 bases, the J end by 6 bases, with 11 bases between. The germline gives CDR1 MNHEY, CDR2 SMNVEV (reference sequence). The chain's CDR3 is CASSLSGSQPQHF. The CDR3 nucleotides are TGTGCCAGCAGTCTGAGCGGCTCTCAGCCCCAGCATTTT.

The chain recombines TRBV5-1 with TRBJ2-7, with TRBD1 identical over 9 bases. Germline CDR1 is SGHRS and CDR2 is YFSETQ. Unmatched junction bases numbered 7, after V lost 0 bases and J lost 0 bases. The CDR3 has 17 amino acids. CDR3 sequence reads: CASSLGRQGGSSYEQYF. Written as DNA, the CDR3 is TGCGCCAGCAGCTTGGGAAGACAGGGGGGGTCCTCCTACGAGCAGTACTTC.

The chain carries TRBV7-2 and TRBJ2-7, with TRBD2 matching over 10 bases. This CDR3 is built from 16 residues. In germline, CDR1 is SGHTA, CDR2 FQGNSA. Trimming removed 8 bases from V and 4 bases from J; junction bases left unmatched: 14. CDR3 region: CASALRSGRASYEQYF. CDR3 in DNA: TGTGCCAGCGCTCTTAGGAGCGGGAGGGCCTCGTACGAGCAGTACTTC.

The chain links TRBV28 to TRBJ1-2; TRBD1 matches at 9 bases. Germline values: CDR1 MDHEN, CDR2 SYDVKM. The CDR3 is 13 residues long. Trimming cost V 10 bases and J 4 bases; bases outside gene matches: 7. The DNA for the CDR3 is TGTGCCACCCCCGAGACAGGGGGCTATGGCTACACCTTC. Amino acid sequence: CATPETGGYGYTF.

The chain is built from TRBV10-3 and TRBJ2-5; 7 nucleotides match TRBD2. CDR1 and CDR2 from the germline V gene are ENHRY and SYGVKD. The V gene end was trimmed by 8 bases and the J gene end by 3 bases; junction bases not matched to a gene: 0. This CDR3 spans 11 amino acids. CDR3 amino acids: CAIRGEETQYF. The CDR3 DNA follows: TGTGCCATCCGGGGGGAAGAGACCCAGTACTTC.

V and J are TRBV5-4 and TRBJ2-7; 8 bases are a match to TRBD1. The germline CDR1 and CDR2 sequences are SGHNT and YYREEE (reference sequence). This CDR3 contains 14 residues. Unmatched junction bases numbered 4, after V lost 4 bases and J lost 1 base. In DNA, the CDR3 is TGTGCCAGCAGCGGTAGGACAGGGTCCTACGAGCAGTACTTC. Translating gives CASSGRTGSYEQYF.

The V gene is TRBV19, the J gene TRBJ2-3, with unresolved D. The CDR3 length is 16 residues. V was clipped by 5 bases and J by 0 bases, with 15 bases between them. Looked up from germline, CDR1 is LNHDA and CDR2 is SQIVND (reference sequence). The CDR3 region is CASSAPSSPSTDTQYF. The CDR3 DNA is TGTGCCAGTAGTGCCCCCAGCAGCCCCAGCACAGATACGCAGTATTTT.

The genes are TRBV2 and TRBJ1-2; 8 bases fit TRBD1. From germline, CDR1 is SNHLY and CDR2 FYNNEI. The CDR3 is made up of 13 amino acids. Unmatched junction bases numbered 3, after V lost 7 bases and J lost 2 bases. The CDR3 region has the DNA TGTGCCAGCAACCGGGACAGGAACTATGGCTACACCTTC. This encodes CASNRDRNYGYTF.

This rearrangement joins TRBV9 to TRBJ1-2; D gene uncertain. The CDR3 is 12 residues long. Germline V gene data show CDR1 as SGDLS and CDR2 as YYNGEE. With 2 bases removed from V and 4 bases from J, the gap between germline ends came to 6 bases. CDR3 sequence: CASSVGFYGYTF. The CDR3 nucleotides read TGTGCCAGCAGCGTGGGATTCTATGGCTACACCTTC.

The rearrangement links TRBV5-1 to TRBJ1-3; D not resolved. Germline CDR1 SGHRS, CDR2 YFSETQ. The CDR3 contains 16 residues. Trimming took off 4 bases at V and 4 bases at J, with 18 bases between the two ends. In nucleotides, the CDR3 is TGCGCCAGCAGCCCTGAGGTATTTGGCTCAGGAAACACCATATATTTT. It is translated as CASSPEVFGSGNTIYF.

The chain is built from TRBV6-5 and TRBJ2-3; the D gene is possibly TRBD1 (5 bases). Trimming stripped 6 bases from V and 8 bases from J, with 9 bases between. This CDR3 comprises 11 residues. CDR1 is MNHEY, CDR2 SVGAGI, per germline. CDR3 in amino acids: CASSTGATQYF. Here the CDR3 DNA reads TGTGCCAGCAGCACTGGGGCTACGCAGTATTTT.

This CDR3 is CASSPEPGRQRETQYF. CDR3 coding DNA: TGCGCCAGCAGCCCCGAACCCGGAAGGCAAAGGGAGACCCAGTACTTC. V and J are TRBV4-1 and TRBJ2-5; D call uncertain. CDR3 length: 16 residues. CDR1 MGHRA and CDR2 YSYEKL come from the germline V gene. Trimming stripped 4 bases from V and 5 bases from J, with 20 bases between.

This chain links TRBV6-1 with TRBJ1-4; the match to TRBD1 covers 9 bases. Germline loops: CDR1 MNHNS, CDR2 SASEGT. The CDR3 runs to 14 residues. Trimming cost V 7 bases and J 7 bases; bases outside gene matches: 7. In nucleotides, the CDR3 is TGTGCCAGCACTGGACAGGGGCAAAGTGAAAAACTGTTTTTT. Its translation is CASTGQGQSEKLFF.

This clone was recorded once. The V and J genes are TRBV2 and TRBJ1-5; a possible D gene is TRBD1 (5 bases). The ends were cut back, 2 bases at V and 11 bases at J, with 13 bases in the middle. CDR1 and CDR2 (germline): SNHLY, FYNNEI. This CDR3 has 13 amino acids. CDR3 protein: CASSELTEGSQHF. CDR3 bases: TGTGCCAGCAGTGAACTAACCGAGGGGTCCCAGCATTTT.

The chain uses TRBV5-1 and TRBJ1-2; 7 bases are a match to TRBD1. Germline loops: CDR1 SGHRS, CDR2 YFSETQ. This CDR3 has 18 amino acids. The V and J ends lost 1 base and 4 bases, in that order; junction bases with no gene match: 16. The CDR3 nucleotides read TGCGCCAGCAGCTTGTATACGATCCCGGGCAGGGGGAGCTATGGCTACACCTTC. Its translation: CASSLYTIPGRGSYGYTF.

The CDR3 DNA reads as TGTGCCAGCAGCCACTGGACAGGGGAAGGCGAGCAGTACTTC. It encodes CASSHWTGEGEQYF. The chain joins TRBV7-9 to TRBJ2-7; 9 positions match TRBD1. This CDR3 region has 14 residues. CDR1 is SEHNR and CDR2 is FQNEAQ in the germline V gene (reference sequence). V lost 5 bases to trimming and J lost 6 bases; unmatched junction nucleotides: 8. Complete variable domain (other parts from reference TRBV7-9 and TRBJ2-7): DTGVSQNPRHKITKRGQNVTFRCDPISEHNRLYWYRQTLGQGPEFLTYFQNEAQLEKSRLLSDRFSAERPKGSFSTLEIQRTEQGDSAMYLCASSHWTGEGEQYFGPGTRLTVT.

The chain links TRBV6-6 to TRBJ1-1, with D possibly being TRBD1 (6 bases). V shed 2 bases and J shed 1 base, with 8 bases lying between them. This CDR3 has 14 amino acids. Per germline, CDR1 MNHNY and CDR2 SVGAGI (reference sequence). The CDR3 region is CASSYGGANTEAFF. The CDR3 region has the DNA TGTGCCAGCAGTTACGGGGGGGCGAACACTGAAGCTTTCTTT.

The V call is TRBV5-1, the J call TRBJ2-7; D is possibly TRBD1 or TRBD2 (5 bases each). The V end was cut by 1 base, the J end by 7 bases, with 21 bases between. From germline, CDR1 is SGHRS and CDR2 YFSETQ. The CDR3 has 16 amino acids. The CDR3: CASSLWSQDSSGEQYF. In DNA, the CDR3 is TGCGCCAGCAGCTTGTGGTCCCAAGACAGTTCGGGGGAGCAGTACTTC.

The rearrangement links TRBV10-3 to TRBJ1-1; 7 bases agree with TRBD1. CDR3 size: 16 residues. The germline CDR1 and CDR2 sequences are ENHRY and SYGVKD. J gave up 3 bases and V 6 bases, and 13 bases lay outside the gene matches. In nucleotides, the CDR3 is TGTGCCATCAGGACTGACAGGGCGGGTGAGGACACTGAAGCTTTCTTT. As protein: CAIRTDRAGEDTEAFF.

The rearrangement uses TRBV5-5 and TRBJ1-5, with 7 bases matching TRBD1. After removal of 7 bases from V and 9 bases from J, the junction contained 22 bases not matched to a gene. This CDR3 contains 17 residues. Germline assignment: CDR1 SGHKS and CDR2 YYEKEE (reference sequence). The DNA for the CDR3 is TGTGCCAGCTCCGGACCGCAGGGGGTTCCCCCGATTTGGCCCCAGCATTTT. Protein product: CASSGPQGVPPIWPQHF.

This chain's CDR3 is CASSFGTGINYGYTF. The DNA for the CDR3 is TGTGCCAGTAGTTTCGGGACAGGTATCAACTATGGCTACACCTTC. This chain joins TRBV19 and TRBJ1-2, with 8 bases fitting TRBD1. From germline, CDR1 is LNHDA and CDR2 SQIVND (reference sequence). The CDR3 has 15 residues. The junction had 7 bases not matched to a gene; V was cut back by 5 bases and J by 2 bases.

This clone was picked up one time. The chain uses TRBV6-6 and TRBJ1-4, with unresolved D. Between the trimmed V and J ends, which lost 6 bases and 3 bases, there was a span of 14 bases. This CDR3 is built from 15 residues. Germline V CDR1 and CDR2: MNHNY, SVGAGI (reference sequence). CDR3 region: CASSRAPAANEKLFF. DNA of the CDR3: TGTGCCAGCAGCAGAGCCCCTGCGGCTAATGAAAAACTGTTTTTT.

The chain couples TRBV6-1 to TRBJ2-2; TRBD1 is a possible D gene (5 bases). The CDR3 spans 13 residues. Trimming took off 6 bases at V and 10 bases at J, with 15 bases between the two ends. CDR1 and CDR2 from the germline V gene are MNHNS and SASEGT. CDR3 in DNA: TGTGCCAGCAGAACAGGCCTTGAGGAGGAGCTGTTTTTT. Its protein product is CASRTGLEEELFF.